The source of this T cell receptor beta chain is a study of blood T cell repertoires in COVID-19. Sequenced by immunoSEQ multiplex PCR; TCRdb stores in-frame clones only, minus some. This table has 200,000 to 250,000 clones, 88% appearing once. This CDR3 comprises 16 residues. Trimming pared 4 bases from V and 3 bases from J, leaving 16 bases between. From germline, CDR1 is SGHTA and CDR2 FQGNSA. What was sequenced was peripheral blood. The chain links TRBV7-2 to TRBJ1-5; a possible D gene is TRBD1 (5 bases). The TCR was taken from a man between 18 and 29 years old with active or convalescent COVID-19. In DNA, the CDR3 is TGTGCCAGCAGCTCGACTCCGGGGGTCCTCAATCAGCCCCAGCATTTT. As protein: CASSSTPGVLNQPQHF.